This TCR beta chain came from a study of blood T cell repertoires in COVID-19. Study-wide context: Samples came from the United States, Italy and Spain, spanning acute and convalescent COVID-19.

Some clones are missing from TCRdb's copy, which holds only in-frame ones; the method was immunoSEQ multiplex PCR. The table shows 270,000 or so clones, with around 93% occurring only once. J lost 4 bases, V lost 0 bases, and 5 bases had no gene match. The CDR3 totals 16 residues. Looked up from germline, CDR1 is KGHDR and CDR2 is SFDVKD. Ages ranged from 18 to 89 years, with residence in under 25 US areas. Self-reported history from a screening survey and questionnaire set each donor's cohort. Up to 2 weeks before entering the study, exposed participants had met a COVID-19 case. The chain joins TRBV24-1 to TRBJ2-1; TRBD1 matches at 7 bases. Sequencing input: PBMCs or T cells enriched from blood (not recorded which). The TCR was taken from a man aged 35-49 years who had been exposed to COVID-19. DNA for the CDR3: TGTGCCACCAGTGATTTGAACAGGGGCTCGTACAATGAGCAGTTCTTC. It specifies CATSDLNRGSYNEQFF.